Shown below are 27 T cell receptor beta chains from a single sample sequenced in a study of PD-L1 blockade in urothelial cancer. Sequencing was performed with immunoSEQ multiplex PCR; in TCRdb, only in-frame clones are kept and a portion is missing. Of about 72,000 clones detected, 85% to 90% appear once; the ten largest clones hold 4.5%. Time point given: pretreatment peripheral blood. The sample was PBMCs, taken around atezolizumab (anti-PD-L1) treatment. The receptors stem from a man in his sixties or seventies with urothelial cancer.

This chain's CDR3 is CASSGQVMNTEAFF. The CDR3 DNA is TGTGCCAGTAGTGGACAGGTGATGAACACTGAAGCTTTCTTT. V is TRBV19 and J is TRBJ1-1; 7 bases map to TRBD1. V lost 5 bases, J lost 0 bases, and 3 bases stayed unmatched. The CDR3 consists of 14 residues. The germline CDR1 and CDR2 sequences are LNHDA and SQIVND (reference sequence).

The CDR3 sequence: CSVGVSGSIDTQYF. CDR3 nucleotides: TGCAGCGTTGGAGTTAGCGGGAGTATAGATACGCAGTATTTT. V usage is TRBV29-1 and J usage is TRBJ2-3; 9 bases are a match to TRBD2. This CDR3 is 14 amino acids long. CDR1 is SQVTM and CDR2 is ANQGSEA in the germline V gene. Trimming removed 4 bases from V and 5 bases from J; junction bases left unmatched: 7.

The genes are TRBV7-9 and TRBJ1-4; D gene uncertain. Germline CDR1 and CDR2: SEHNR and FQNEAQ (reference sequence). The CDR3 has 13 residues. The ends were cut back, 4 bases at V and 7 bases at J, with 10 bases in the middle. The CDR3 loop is CASSSQHIEKLFF. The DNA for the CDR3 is TGTGCCAGCAGCTCACAGCATATTGAAAAACTGTTTTTT.

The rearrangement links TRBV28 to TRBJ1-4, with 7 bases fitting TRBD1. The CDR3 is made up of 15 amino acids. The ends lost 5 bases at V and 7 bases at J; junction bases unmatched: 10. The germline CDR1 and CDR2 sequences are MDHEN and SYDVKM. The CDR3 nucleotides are TGTGCCAGCAGTATAGGTGACAGGGTGATTGAAAAACTGTTTTTT. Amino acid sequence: CASSIGDRVIEKLFF.

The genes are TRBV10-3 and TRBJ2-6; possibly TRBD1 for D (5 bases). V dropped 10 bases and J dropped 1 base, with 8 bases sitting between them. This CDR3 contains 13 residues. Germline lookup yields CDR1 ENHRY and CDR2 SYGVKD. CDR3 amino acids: CATAGSGANVLTF. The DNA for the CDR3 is TGTGCCACCGCAGGGTCTGGGGCCAACGTCCTGACTTTC.

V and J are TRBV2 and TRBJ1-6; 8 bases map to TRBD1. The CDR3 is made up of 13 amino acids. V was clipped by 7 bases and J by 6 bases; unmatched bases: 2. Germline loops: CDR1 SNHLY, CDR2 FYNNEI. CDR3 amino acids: CASTGQGNSPLHF. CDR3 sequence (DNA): TGTGCCAGCACTGGACAGGGTAATTCACCCCTCCACTTT.

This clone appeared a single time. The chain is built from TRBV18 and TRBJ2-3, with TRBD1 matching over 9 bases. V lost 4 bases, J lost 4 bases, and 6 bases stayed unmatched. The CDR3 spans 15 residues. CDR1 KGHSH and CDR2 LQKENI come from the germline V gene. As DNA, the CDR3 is TGTGCCAGCTCACGGGACAGGGTATCTCCAGATACGCAGTATTTT. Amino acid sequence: CASSRDRVSPDTQYF. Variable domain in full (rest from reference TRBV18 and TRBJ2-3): NAGVMQNPRHLVRRRGQEARLRCSPMKGHSHVYWYRQLPEEGLKFMVYLQKENIIDESGMPKERFSAEFPKEGPSILRIQQVVRGDSAAYFCASSRDRVSPDTQYFGPGTRLTVL.

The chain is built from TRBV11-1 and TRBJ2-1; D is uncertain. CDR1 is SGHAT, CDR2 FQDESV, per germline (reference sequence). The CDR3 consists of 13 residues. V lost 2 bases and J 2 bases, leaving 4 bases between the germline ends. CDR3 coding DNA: TGTGCCAGCAGCTTACAGGCCTACAATGAGCAGTTCTTC. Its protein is CASSLQAYNEQFF.

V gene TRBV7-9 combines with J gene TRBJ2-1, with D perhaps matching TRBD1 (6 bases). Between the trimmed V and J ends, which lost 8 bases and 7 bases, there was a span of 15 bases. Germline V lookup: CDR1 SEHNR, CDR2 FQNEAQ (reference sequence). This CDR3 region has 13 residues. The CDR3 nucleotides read TGTGCCAGCGAAGAAGCGGACAGAAATGAGCAGTTCTTC. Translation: CASEEADRNEQFF.

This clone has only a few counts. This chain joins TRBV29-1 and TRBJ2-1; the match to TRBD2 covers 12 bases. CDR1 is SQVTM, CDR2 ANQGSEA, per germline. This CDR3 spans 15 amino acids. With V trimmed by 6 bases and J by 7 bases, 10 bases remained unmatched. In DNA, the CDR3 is TGCAGCGTGATACTAGCGGGAGGAAGTAGTAATGAGCAGTTCTTC. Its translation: CSVILAGGSSNEQFF.

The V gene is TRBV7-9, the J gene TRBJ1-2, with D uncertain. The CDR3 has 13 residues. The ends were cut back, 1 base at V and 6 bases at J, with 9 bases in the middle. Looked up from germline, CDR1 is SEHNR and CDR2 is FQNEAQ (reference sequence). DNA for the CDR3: TGTGCCAGCAGCTTAGAGAATCTAGATGGCTACACCTTC. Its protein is CASSLENLDGYTF.

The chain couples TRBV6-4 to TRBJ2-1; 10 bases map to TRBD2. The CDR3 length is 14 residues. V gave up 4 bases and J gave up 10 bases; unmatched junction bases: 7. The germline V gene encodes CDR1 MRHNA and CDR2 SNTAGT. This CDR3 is CASSGLAGDREQFF. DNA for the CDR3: TGTGCCAGCAGTGGGCTAGCGGGAGATCGGGAGCAGTTCTTC.

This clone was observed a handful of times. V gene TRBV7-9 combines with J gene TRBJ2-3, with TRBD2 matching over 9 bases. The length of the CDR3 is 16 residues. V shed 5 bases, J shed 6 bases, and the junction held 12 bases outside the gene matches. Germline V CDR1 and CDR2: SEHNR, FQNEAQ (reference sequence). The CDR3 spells CASSVGNSGSSDTQYF. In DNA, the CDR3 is TGTGCCAGCAGCGTTGGGAATAGCGGGAGTAGCGATACGCAGTATTTT.

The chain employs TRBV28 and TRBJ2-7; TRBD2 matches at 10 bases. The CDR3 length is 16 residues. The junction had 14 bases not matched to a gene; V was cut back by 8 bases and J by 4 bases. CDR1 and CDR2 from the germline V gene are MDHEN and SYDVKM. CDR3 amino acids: CASPPSLAGVNYEQYF. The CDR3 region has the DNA TGTGCCAGCCCCCCTTCCCTAGCGGGAGTAAATTACGAGCAGTACTTC.

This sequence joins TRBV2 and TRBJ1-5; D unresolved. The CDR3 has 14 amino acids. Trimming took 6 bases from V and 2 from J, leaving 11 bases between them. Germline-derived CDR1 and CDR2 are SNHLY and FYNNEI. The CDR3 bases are TGTGCCAGCAGCATGGCGGCAGGCAATCAGCCCCAGCATTTT. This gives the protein CASSMAAGNQPQHF. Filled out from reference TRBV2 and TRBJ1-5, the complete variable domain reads EPEVTQTPSHQVTQMGQEVILRCVPISNHLYFYWYRQILGQKVEFLVSFYNNEISEKSEIFDDQFSVERPDGSNFTLKIRSTKLEDSAMYFCASSMAAGNQPQHFGDGTRLSIL.

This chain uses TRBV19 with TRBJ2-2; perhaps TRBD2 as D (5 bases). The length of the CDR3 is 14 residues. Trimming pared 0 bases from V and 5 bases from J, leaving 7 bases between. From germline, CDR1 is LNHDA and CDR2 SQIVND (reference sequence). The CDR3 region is CASSIEGGTGELFF. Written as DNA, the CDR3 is TGTGCCAGTAGTATAGAGGGCGGGACCGGGGAGCTGTTTTTT.

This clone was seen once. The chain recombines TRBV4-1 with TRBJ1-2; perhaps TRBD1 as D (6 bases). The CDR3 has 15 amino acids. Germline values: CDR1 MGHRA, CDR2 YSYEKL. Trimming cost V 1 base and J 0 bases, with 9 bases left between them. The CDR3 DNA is TGCGCCAGCAGCCAAGGGGACAACCCTAACTATGGCTACACCTTC. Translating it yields CASSQGDNPNYGYTF.

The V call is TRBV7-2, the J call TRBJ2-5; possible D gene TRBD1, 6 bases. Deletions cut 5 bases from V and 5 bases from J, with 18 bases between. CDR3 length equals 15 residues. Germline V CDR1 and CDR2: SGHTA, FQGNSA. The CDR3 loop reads CASSPQWTARETQYF. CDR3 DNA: TGTGCCAGCAGCCCCCAATGGACAGCGAGGGAGACCCAGTACTTC. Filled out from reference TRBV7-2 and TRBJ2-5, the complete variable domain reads GAGVSQSPSNKVTEKGKDVELRCDPISGHTALYWYRQSLGQGLEFLIYFQGNSAPDKSGLPSDRFSAERTGGSVSTLTIQRTQQEDSAVYLCASSPQWTARETQYFGPGTRLLVL.

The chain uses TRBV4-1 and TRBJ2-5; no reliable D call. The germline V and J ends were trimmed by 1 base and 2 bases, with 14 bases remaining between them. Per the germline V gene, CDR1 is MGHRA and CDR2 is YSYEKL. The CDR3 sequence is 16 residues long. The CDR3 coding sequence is TGCGCCAGCAGCCAAGTGCTTTTAGATGTACAAGAGACCCAGTACTTC. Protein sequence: CASSQVLLDVQETQYF.

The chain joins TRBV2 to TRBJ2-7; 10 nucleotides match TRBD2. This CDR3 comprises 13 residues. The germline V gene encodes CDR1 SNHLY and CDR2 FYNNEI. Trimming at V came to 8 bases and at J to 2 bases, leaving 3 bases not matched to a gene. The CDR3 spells CASGSGRAYEQYF. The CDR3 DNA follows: TGTGCCAGCGGAAGCGGGAGGGCCTACGAGCAGTACTTC. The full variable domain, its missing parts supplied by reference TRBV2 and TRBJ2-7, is EPEVTQTPSHQVTQMGQEVILRCVPISNHLYFYWYRQILGQKVEFLVSFYNNEISEKSEIFDDQFSVERPDGSNFTLKIRSTKLEDSAMYFCASGSGRAYEQYFGPGTRLTVT.

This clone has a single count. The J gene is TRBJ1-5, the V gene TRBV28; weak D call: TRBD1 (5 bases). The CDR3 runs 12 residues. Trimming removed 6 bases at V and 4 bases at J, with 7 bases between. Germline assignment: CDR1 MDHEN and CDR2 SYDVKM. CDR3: CASSGGNQPQHF. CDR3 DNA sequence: TGTGCCAGCAGCGGGGGGAATCAGCCCCAGCATTTT.

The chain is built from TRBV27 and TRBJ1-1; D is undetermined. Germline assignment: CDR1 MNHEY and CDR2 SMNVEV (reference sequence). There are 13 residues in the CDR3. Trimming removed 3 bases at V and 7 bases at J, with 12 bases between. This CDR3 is CASSLSGFGEAFF. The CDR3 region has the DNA TGTGCCAGCAGTTTGTCGGGTTTTGGTGAAGCTTTCTTT.

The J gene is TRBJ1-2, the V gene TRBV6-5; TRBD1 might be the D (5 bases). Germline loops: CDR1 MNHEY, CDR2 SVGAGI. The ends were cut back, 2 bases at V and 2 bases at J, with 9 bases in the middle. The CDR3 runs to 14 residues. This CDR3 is CASSYNGGNYGYTF. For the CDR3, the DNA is TGTGCCAGCAGTTACAACGGGGGGAACTATGGCTACACCTTC.

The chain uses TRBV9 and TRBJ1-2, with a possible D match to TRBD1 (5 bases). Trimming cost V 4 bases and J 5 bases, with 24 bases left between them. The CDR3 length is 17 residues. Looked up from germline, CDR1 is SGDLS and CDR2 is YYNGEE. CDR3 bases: TGTGCCAGCAGCCTGTCCCCGACAGAGCAATTACGTTATGGCTACACCTTC. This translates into CASSLSPTEQLRYGYTF.

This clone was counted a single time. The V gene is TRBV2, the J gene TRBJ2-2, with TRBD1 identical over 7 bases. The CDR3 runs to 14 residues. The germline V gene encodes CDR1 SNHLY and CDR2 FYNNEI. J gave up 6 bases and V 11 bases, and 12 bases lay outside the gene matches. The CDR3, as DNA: TGTGCCGTACGGGACAGACCTCCCCCCGGGGAGCTGTTTTTT. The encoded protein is CAVRDRPPPGELFF.

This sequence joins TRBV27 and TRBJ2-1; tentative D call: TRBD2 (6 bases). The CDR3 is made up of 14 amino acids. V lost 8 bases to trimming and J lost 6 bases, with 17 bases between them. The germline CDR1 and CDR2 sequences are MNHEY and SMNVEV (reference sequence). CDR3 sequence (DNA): TGTGCCAGCCGTCGGGCGGGAAGCTTCAATGAGCAGTTCTTC. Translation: CASRRAGSFNEQFF.

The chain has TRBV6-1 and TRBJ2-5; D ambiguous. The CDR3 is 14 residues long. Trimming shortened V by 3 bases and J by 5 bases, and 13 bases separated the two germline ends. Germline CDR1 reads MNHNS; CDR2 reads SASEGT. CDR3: CASSEPSLGETQYF. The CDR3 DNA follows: TGTGCCAGCAGTGAGCCAAGTCTCGGGGAGACCCAGTACTTC.